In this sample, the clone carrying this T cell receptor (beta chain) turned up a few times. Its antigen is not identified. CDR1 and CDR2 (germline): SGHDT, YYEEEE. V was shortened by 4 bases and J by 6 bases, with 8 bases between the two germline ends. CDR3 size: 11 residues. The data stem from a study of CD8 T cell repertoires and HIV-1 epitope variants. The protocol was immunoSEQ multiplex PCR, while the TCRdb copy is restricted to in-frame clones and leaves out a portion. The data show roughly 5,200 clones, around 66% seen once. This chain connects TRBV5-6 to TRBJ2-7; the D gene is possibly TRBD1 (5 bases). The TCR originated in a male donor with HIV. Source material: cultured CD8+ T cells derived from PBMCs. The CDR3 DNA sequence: TGTGCCAGCAGCGAGCAGGGCGAGCAGTACTTC. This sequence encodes CASSEQGEQYF.